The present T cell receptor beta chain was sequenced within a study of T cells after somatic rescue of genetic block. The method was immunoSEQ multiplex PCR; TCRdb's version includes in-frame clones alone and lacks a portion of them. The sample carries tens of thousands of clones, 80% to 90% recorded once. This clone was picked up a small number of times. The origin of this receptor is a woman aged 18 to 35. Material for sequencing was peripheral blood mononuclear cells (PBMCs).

DNA of the CDR3: TGTGCCAGCAGCAGGCCTGAGGGAGTGAACACTGAAGCTTTCTTT. It translates to CASSRPEGVNTEAFF. The J gene is TRBJ1-1, the V gene TRBV5-4, with no clear D. V shed 4 bases and J shed 0 bases, with 13 bases lying between them. The CDR3 runs 15 residues. The germline V gene has CDR1 SGHNT and CDR2 YYREEE (reference sequence).